The 5 T cell receptor beta chains listed next were all sequenced from one sample in a study of cytomegalovirus exposure and HLA in healthy donors. The PCR had 60 Vbeta and 13 Jbeta primers. TCRdb's copy holds only in-frame clones and misses some; the assay was immunoSEQ multiplex PCR. This sample carries 70,000 to 90,000 clones, roughly two thirds of them seen once, and the ten largest clones take 4.9%. Sequenced: PBMCs. These receptors came from a man in his 60s in good health and CMV-seropositive.

This clone was seen a single time. One end of the junction is discordant with germline, which a read error may explain. This sequence joins TRBV5-1 and TRBJ1-1; D uncertain. Germline CDR1 and CDR2: SGHRS and YFSETQ. The CDR3 has 15 residues. In DNA, the CDR3 is TGCGCCAACAGCAGACGGACGGGATCGAACACTGAAGCTTTCTTT. Protein product: CANSRRTGSNTEAFF.

V gene TRBV7-9 combines with J gene TRBJ2-7; 10 nucleotides line up with TRBD1. The CDR3 loop spans 14 amino acids. CDR1 and CDR2 (germline): SEHNR, FQNEAQ (reference sequence). The junction had 4 bases not matched to a gene; V was cut back by 4 bases and J by 4 bases. The CDR3 region has the DNA TGTGCCAGCAGCTCCACGGGACAGGGGTACGAGCAGTACTTC. This codes for CASSSTGQGYEQYF. Drawing the rest from reference TRBV7-9 and TRBJ2-7, the complete variable domain is DTGVSQNPRHKITKRGQNVTFRCDPISEHNRLYWYRQTLGQGPEFLTYFQNEAQLEKSRLLSDRFSAERPKGSFSTLEIQRTEQGDSAMYLCASSSTGQGYEQYFGPGTRLTVT.

The chain has TRBV7-9 and TRBJ1-1, with no clear D. Germline CDR1 is SEHNR and CDR2 is FQNEAQ (reference sequence). V shed 8 bases and J shed 5 bases, with 12 bases lying between them. The CDR3 consists of 12 residues. The CDR3: CASGSGGTEAFF. In nucleotides, the CDR3 is TGTGCCAGCGGCTCGGGAGGAACTGAAGCTTTCTTT.

This clone appeared once. This chain links TRBV5-1 with TRBJ2-6; TRBD1 is a possible D gene (5 bases). This CDR3 is 16 amino acids long. Trimming left V 0 bases short and J 2 bases short, with 9 bases between. Germline lookup yields CDR1 SGHRS and CDR2 YFSETQ. CDR3 protein: CASSLAIGAGANVLTF. The CDR3 coding sequence is TGCGCCAGCAGCTTGGCAATAGGGGCTGGGGCCAACGTCCTGACTTTC.

J is TRBJ2-7 and V is TRBV4-1; tentatively, D is TRBD2 (6 bases). The V and J ends lost 0 bases and 2 bases respectively, with 14 bases between them. The CDR3 has 16 residues. Germline values: CDR1 MGHRA, CDR2 YSYEKL. CDR3 loop: CASSQEISGFPYEQYF. The CDR3 DNA is TGCGCCAGCAGCCAAGAGATCAGCGGGTTCCCCTACGAGCAGTACTTC.